The 26 T cell receptor beta chains reported below all come from one sample, sequenced in a study of T cell repertoires in cytomegalovirus infection. TCRdb reanalysed the reads using MiXCR and keeps one entry per CDR3 protein. The sample shows fewer than 850,000 distinct CDR3 sequences, just under 30% of them seen only once. Their antigens remain unidentified. Sequenced here: cultured CD8+ T cells from PBMCs, sampled from culture after CMV antigen stimulation. The receptors were sampled from a human donor in good health (CMV status not recorded). Some clones in this sample may be carry-over from other donors' samples.

The chain joins TRBV7-9 to TRBJ2-1; D perhaps matches TRBD2 (7 bases). The V end was cut by 2 bases, the J end by 7 bases, with 15 bases between. The CDR3 is 15 residues long. The germline V gene encodes CDR1 SEHNR and CDR2 FQNEAQ (reference sequence). DNA of the CDR3: TGTGCCAGCAGCTTATACGGGGGGCAAGGAAATGAGCAGTTCTTC. Its protein is CASSLYGGQGNEQFF. The variable domain in full, completed from reference TRBV7-9 and TRBJ2-1, reads DTGVSQNPRHKITKRGQNVTFRCDPISEHNRLYWYRQTLGQGPEFLTYFQNEAQLEKSRLLSDRFSAERPKGSFSTLEIQRTEQGDSAMYLCASSLYGGQGNEQFFGPGTRLTVL.

The table lists this clonotype with a few counts. This chain joins TRBV11-2 and TRBJ1-1, with D possibly being TRBD1 (6 bases). The V end was cut by 2 bases, the J end by 4 bases, with 17 bases between. Per the germline V gene, CDR1 is SGHAT and CDR2 is FQNNGV. The CDR3 runs to 16 residues. CDR3 residues: CASSLNAGAGGTEAFF. CDR3 in DNA: TGTGCCAGCAGCTTAAACGCAGGGGCCGGGGGCACTGAAGCTTTCTTT.

Ten or more counts support this clonotype. This chain connects TRBV15 to TRBJ1-3; D is unclear. The germline V gene encodes CDR1 LNHNV and CDR2 YYDKDF (reference sequence). The CDR3 totals 15 residues. V lost 0 bases and J 4 bases, leaving 10 bases between the germline ends. This CDR3 is CATSRDRNRGNTIYF. The CDR3 bases are TGTGCCACCAGCAGAGACCGTAATAGGGGAAACACCATATATTTT.

Of note for this clonotype: Since a much larger clone is just one base distant, this may be a read error. This chain links TRBV4-3 with TRBJ2-1; possible D gene TRBD1, 8 bases. The germline V gene encodes CDR1 LGHNA and CDR2 YSLEER. This CDR3 is built from 23 residues. CDR3 in amino acids: CASSQDLPPDRGLAGGSYKEQFF. Here the CDR3 DNA reads TGCGCCAGCAGCCAAGATCTTCCCCCAGACAGGGGTTTAGCGGGTGGCTCCTACAAAGAGCAGTTCTTC.

The chain has TRBV27 and TRBJ1-2; 7 bases line up with TRBD1. V was pared by 3 bases and J by 6 bases, with 4 bases of the junction left unmatched. CDR1 and CDR2 from the germline V gene are MNHEY and SMNVEV (reference sequence). The CDR3 has 13 residues. For the CDR3, the DNA is TGTGCCAGCAGTTTCGACAGGGATAATGGCTACACCTTC. It yields the protein CASSFDRDNGYTF.

This chain uses TRBV2 with TRBJ1-6; TRBD1 matches 7 bases. This CDR3 is built from 17 residues. The V segment lost 6 bases and the J segment 0 bases; nucleotides outside the gene matches: 8. CDR1 is SNHLY, CDR2 FYNNEI, per germline. This chain's CDR3 is CASRADRESSYNSPLHF. The CDR3 DNA reads TGTGCCAGCAGAGCAGACAGGGAAAGCTCCTATAATTCACCCCTCCACTTT.

In this sample, this clonotype turned up a few times. The chain links TRBV7-6 to TRBJ2-5, with TRBD2 matching 13 bases. This CDR3 has 15 residues. The germline gives CDR1 SGHVS, CDR2 FNYEAQ. The V and J ends lost 7 bases and 2 bases, in that order; junction bases with no gene match: 4. The CDR3 bases are TGTGCCAGCATACCGACTAGCGGGGGGCAAGAGACCCAGTACTTC. This translates into CASIPTSGGQETQYF.

This clonotype was counted between two and nine times. J is TRBJ1-2 and V is TRBV7-9; D perhaps matches TRBD1 (5 bases). The CDR3 length is 12 residues. V was shortened by 7 bases and J by 6 bases, with 12 bases between the two germline ends. Germline CDR1 is SEHNR and CDR2 is FQNEAQ (reference sequence). The CDR3 reads CASTIRGDGYTF. CDR3 bases: TGTGCCAGCACCATACGGGGGGATGGCTACACCTTC.

Many counts were recorded for this clonotype. V is TRBV7-2 and J is TRBJ1-2; D may be TRBD1 (5 bases). V was cut by 1 base and J by 3 bases, with 9 bases left in between. Germline lookup yields CDR1 SGHTA and CDR2 FQGNSA. CDR3 size: 14 residues. Here the CDR3 reads CASSLGRGDYGYTF. CDR3 DNA: TGTGCCAGCAGCTTAGGAAGGGGTGACTATGGCTACACCTTC. Full variable domain (missing parts from reference TRBV7-2 and TRBJ1-2): GAGVSQSPSNKVTEKGKDVELRCDPISGHTALYWYRQSLGQGLEFLIYFQGNSAPDKSGLPSDRFSAERTGGSVSTLTIQRTQQEDSAVYLCASSLGRGDYGYTFGSGTRLTVV.

The chain has TRBV7-6 and TRBJ2-5, with 8 nucleotides matching TRBD2. Per the germline V gene, CDR1 is SGHVS and CDR2 is FNYEAQ. CDR3 size: 14 residues. With 5 bases clipped from V and 6 bases from J, the junction kept 8 bases outside the gene matches. CDR3 bases: TGTGCCAGCAGCCCCCCGGGGGGGGGGAAGACCCAGTACTTC. It codes for CASSPPGGGKTQYF.

This chain connects TRBV18 to TRBJ2-2; 10 nucleotides match TRBD1. V trimming: 3 bases; J trimming: 6 bases; junction bases outside the gene matches: 7. The CDR3 has 16 amino acids. The germline CDR1 and CDR2 sequences are KGHSH and LQKENI. The CDR3 coding sequence is TGTGCCAGCTCACCTCCTTGGACAGGGGGGCCCGGGGAGCTGTTTTTT. Its protein product is CASSPPWTGGPGELFF. Based on the CDR3 plus reference TRBV18 and TRBJ2-2, the full variable domain is NAGVMQNPRHLVRRRGQEARLRCSPMKGHSHVYWYRQLPEEGLKFMVYLQKENIIDESGMPKERFSAEFPKEGPSILRIQQVVRGDSAAYFCASSPPWTGGPGELFFGEGSRLTVL.

This chain links TRBV4-1 with TRBJ1-2, with no clear D. Germline V lookup: CDR1 MGHRA, CDR2 YSYEKL. Deletions cut 3 bases from V and 8 bases from J, with 19 bases between. This CDR3 has 15 residues. In DNA form, the CDR3 reads TGCGCCAGCAGCCAGGGTAGGGAAGGAAGAAGGGGCTACACCTTC. It encodes CASSQGREGRRGYTF.

There are a few counts of this clonotype. CDR3 residues: CASSPTTGENIQYF. CDR3 nucleotide sequence: TGTGCCAGCAGTCCCACCACAGGGGAAAACATTCAGTACTTC. The chain combines TRBV27 with TRBJ2-4; 7 positions match TRBD1. V lost 5 bases and J lost 5; bases outside the gene matches: 6. Per the germline V gene, CDR1 is MNHEY and CDR2 is SMNVEV (reference sequence). The CDR3 has 14 amino acids.

This sequence joins TRBV5-5 and TRBJ2-7; 7 bases line up with TRBD1. CDR3 size: 14 residues. Germline lookup yields CDR1 SGHKS and CDR2 YYEKEE (reference sequence). Germline trimming cut 4 bases from V and 4 bases from J; bases unmatched to any gene: 8. The CDR3 sequence: CASSQPGQRYEQYV. The DNA for the CDR3 is TGTGCCAGCAGCCAACCGGGACAGCGATACGAGCAGTACGTC.

This clonotype was seen only a few times. J is TRBJ1-2 and V is TRBV27; possibly TRBD1 for D (6 bases). The CDR3 has 14 amino acids. V lost 3 bases to trimming and J lost 4 bases, with 12 bases between them. Germline loops: CDR1 MNHEY, CDR2 SMNVEV (reference sequence). The DNA of the CDR3 is TGTGCCAGCAGTTTCGGGGGCCCGGGCTATGGCTACACCTTC. Protein product: CASSFGGPGYGYTF.

The count of this clonotype is one. The V gene is TRBV19, the J gene TRBJ2-1, with TRBD2 identical over 10 bases. The CDR3 sequence is 14 residues long. V shed 7 bases, J shed 8 bases, and the junction held 8 bases outside the gene matches. The germline V gene has CDR1 LNHDA and CDR2 SQIVND (reference sequence). CDR3 in amino acids: CASTPGTSVDEQFF. CDR3 sequence (DNA): TGTGCCAGTACCCCCGGGACTAGCGTGGATGAGCAGTTCTTC.

The sample holds many counts of this clonotype. The rearrangement links TRBV7-6 to TRBJ2-3; 9 nucleotides align to TRBD2. Germline V lookup: CDR1 SGHVS, CDR2 FNYEAQ. J gave up 2 bases and V 3 bases, and 3 bases lay outside the gene matches. This CDR3 is 15 amino acids long. CDR3 loop: CASSLSGGITDTQYF. The CDR3 nucleotides are TGTGCCAGCAGCTTGAGCGGGGGGATCACAGATACGCAGTATTTT.

The V call is TRBV12-3 or TRBV12-4, the J call TRBJ1-4; D unresolved. The CDR3 is 15 amino acids. V dropped 6 bases and J dropped 3 bases, with 14 bases sitting between them. The CDR3 is CASRPYSGANEKLFF. The DNA for the CDR3 is TGTGCCAGCAGACCTTATAGCGGAGCTAATGAAAAACTGTTTTTT.

The chain couples TRBV19 to TRBJ1-4; D is undetermined. The CDR3 totals 18 residues. The V gene lost 3 bases and the J gene lost 0 bases, with 17 bases spanning the gap. CDR1 and CDR2 from the germline V gene are LNHDA and SQIVND (reference sequence). The CDR3: CASSMGQTVVATNEKLFF. CDR3 DNA: TGTGCCAGTAGTATGGGCCAGACGGTAGTTGCAACTAATGAAAAACTGTTTTTT.

The chain is built from TRBV27 and TRBJ2-1; 8 nucleotides line up with TRBD2. J gave up 6 bases and V 6 bases, and 7 bases lay outside the gene matches. Germline V lookup: CDR1 MNHEY, CDR2 SMNVEV (reference sequence). This CDR3 is 14 amino acids long. The DNA of the CDR3 is TGTGCCAGCAGCGCCGGGCTAGCGGGCAATGAGCAGTTCTTC. This sequence encodes CASSAGLAGNEQFF.

This clonotype was observed a single time. The chain uses TRBV6-2 or TRBV6-3 and TRBJ1-3; D gene unclear. Germline lookup yields CDR1 MNHEY and CDR2 SVGEGT. CDR3 size: 15 residues. V lost 0 bases, J lost 0 bases, and 6 bases lay in between. CDR3 DNA sequence: TGTGCCAGCAGTTACTCGAGTGCCTCTGGAAACACCATATATTTT. It specifies CASSYSSASGNTIYF.

This clonotype was found a few times. DNA of the CDR3: TGTGCCAGCAGCTTTCGGCAGGGGGAAGAGCAGTACGTC. It specifies CASSFRQGEEQYV. The rearrangement uses TRBV7-6 and TRBJ2-7, with 7 bases fitting TRBD1. CDR1 is SGHVS, CDR2 FNYEAQ, per germline. There are 13 residues in the CDR3. Losses at the gene ends were 3 bases for V and 7 bases for J; bases not matched to a gene: 6.

The rearrangement joins TRBV19 to TRBJ1-2, with D perhaps matching TRBD1 (6 bases). The CDR3 totals 14 residues. V was cut by 9 bases and J by 0 bases, with 14 bases left in between. CDR1 and CDR2 (germline): LNHDA, SQIVND (reference sequence). The CDR3 here is CASRGEATNYGYTF. The DNA of the CDR3 is TGTGCCAGCAGGGGAGAAGCCACTAACTATGGCTACACCTTC.

This clonotype has more than one count but fewer than ten. This chain connects TRBV7-8 to TRBJ2-1; tentatively, D is TRBD1 or TRBD2 (5 bases each). This CDR3 has 13 amino acids. Trimming shortened V by 2 bases and J by 15 bases, and 17 bases separated the two germline ends. Germline-derived CDR1 and CDR2 are SGHVS and FQNEAQ. CDR3 residues: CASSLNRDLGLFF. The CDR3 DNA reads as TGTGCCAGCAGCTTAAACCGGGACCTAGGATTGTTCTTC.

V is TRBV27 and J is TRBJ2-2; the D is unclear. From germline, CDR1 is MNHEY and CDR2 SMNVEV (reference sequence). The CDR3 runs to 11 residues. V lost 6 bases to trimming and J lost 7 bases, with 6 bases between them. The CDR3 region has the DNA TGTGCCAGCAGATCCTACGGGGAGCTGTTTTTT. As protein: CASRSYGELFF.

The V gene is TRBV20-1, the J gene TRBJ2-2; tentatively, D is TRBD1 (6 bases). Germline V gene lookup returns CDR1 DFQATT and CDR2 SNEGSKA (reference sequence). The length of the CDR3 is 13 residues. Trimming took off 2 bases at V and 4 bases at J, with 8 bases between the two ends. The CDR3 region is CSARNRVTGELFF. In DNA form, the CDR3 reads TGCAGTGCTAGAAACAGGGTCACCGGGGAGCTGTTTTTT.